The rows below give T cell receptor beta chains drawn from one sample of a study of blood T cells in healthy people across ages. One entry per CDR3 protein, called by TCRdb with MiXCR from the 5' RACE reads. The table includes some 800,000 distinct CDR3 sequences, 44% detected once. Sequenced sample: blood. The receptors shown here come from a man aged 60 to 69 in good health. Each CDR3 is given with its conserved first and last residue. The D gene is left open where the match is weak. A row's size may be missing; if present it is once, few, many or a size class.

>-|-|TRBV5-1|TRBJ2-1
TGCGCCAGCAGCTTGGCCCCGGGCGGGCCGGCCCTCCGTGAGCAGTTCTTC
CASSLAPGGPALREQFF
>-|few|TRBV4-3|TRBJ1-6
TGCGCCAGCAGCCAAGGGTTGAGGACGCAGAATTCACCCCTCCACTTT
CASSQGLRTQNSPLHF
>-|-|TRBV7-9|TRBJ2-3
TGTGCCAGCAGCCTTAGCACCGGAATCACAGATACGCAGTATTTT
CASSLSTGITDTQYF
>-|-|TRBV6-1|TRBJ2-7
TGTGCCAGCAGTGTACAGGGTGCTGGCAATTTTTACGAGCAGTACTTC
CASSVQGAGNFYEQYF
>-|few|TRBV7-2|TRBJ1-6
TGTGCCAGCAGCTTGGCAACAGGGTCTTCACCCCTCCACTTT
CASSLATGSSPLHF
>-|once|TRBV11-2|TRBJ2-3
TGTGCCAGCAGCCTAGACTACACTCATACGCAGTATTTT
CASSLDYTHTQYF
>-|-|TRBV7-2|TRBJ2-5
TGTGCCAGCAGCTTAGCTGGGTCGGGGTCAGAGACCCAGTACTTC
CASSLAGSGSETQYF
>-|-|TRBV20-1|TRBJ1-4
TGCAGTGCCCGTGGGCCGGTCAATGAAAAACTGTTTTTT
CSARGPVNEKLFF
>-|-|TRBV7-9|TRBJ2-5
TGTGCCAGCAGCCGAATGGATTCGGGGCAGTACTTC
CASSRMDSGQYF
>TRBD1|-|TRBV6-6|TRBJ2-5
TGTGCCAGCAGAACAGGGGGGAAAGAGACCCAGTACTTC
CASRTGGKETQYF
>-|-|TRBV5-1|TRBJ2-5
TGCGCCAGCAGCAACCTGGACAGTTTGGGGCAAGAGACCCAGTACTTC
CASSNLDSLGQETQYF
>-|-|TRBV6-2/TRBV6-3|TRBJ2-1
TGTGCCAGCAGTAACGTCCAACATGGGGCAGGGTTTCGCGAGCAGTTCTTC
CASSNVQHGAGFREQFF
>-|-|TRBV11-2|TRBJ2-5
TGTGCCAGCAGCCCATCAAGAGCTAGTGGCCCGGGGGAGACCCAGTACTTC
CASSPSRASGPGETQYF
>-|few|TRBV4-3|TRBJ1-2
TGCGCCAGCAGCCAAGATTTACCACTCCGGGTGGATGGCTACACCTTC
CASSQDLPLRVDGYTF
>-|-|TRBV19|TRBJ1-5
TGTGCCAGTACCACAACTGGAGGTAGGAGCAATCAGCCCCAGCATTTT
CASTTTGGRSNQPQHF
>TRBD2|-|TRBV11-2|TRBJ2-5
TGTGCCAGCACAGTAGCGGGGGGGCCGATGGAGACCCAGTACTTC
CASTVAGGPMETQYF
>-|few|TRBV10-2|TRBJ2-6
TGCGCCAGCAGTGAGCGGGGCACTGGGGCCAACGTCCTGACTTTC
CASSERGTGANVLTF
>-|few|TRBV12-3/TRBV12-4|TRBJ2-5
TGTGCCAGCAGTTTATTTGGGAAGGCACAAGAGACCCAGTACTTC
CASSLFGKAQETQYF
>TRBD2|-|TRBV7-3|TRBJ2-1
TGTGCCAGCAGCTCCCGCGCGGGGGGGTCCGGGGATGAGCAGTTCTTC
CASSSRAGGSGDEQFF
>-|-|TRBV5-6|TRBJ2-7
TGTGCCAGCAGCTTGGAGGCAAAGAGGGCGCACGAGCAGTACTTC
CASSLEAKRAHEQYF
>TRBD1|-|TRBV5-5|TRBJ2-4
TGTGCCAGCAGCTTGCCGGGACAGGGACTTCACATTCAGTACTTC
CASSLPGQGLHIQYF
>-|few|TRBV9|TRBJ2-5
TGTGCCAGCAGCGTAGCGGGACCATCGGAGACCCAGTACTTC
CASSVAGPSETQYF
>-|-|TRBV28|TRBJ2-7
TGTGCCAGCAGTACAATACAGGGCTTTAAGTACTTC
CASSTIQGFKYF
>-|few|TRBV11-1|TRBJ2-3
TGTGCCAGCAGCCCTGAGAGGGGGTCTAGCACAGATACGCAGTATTTT
CASSPERGSSTDTQYF